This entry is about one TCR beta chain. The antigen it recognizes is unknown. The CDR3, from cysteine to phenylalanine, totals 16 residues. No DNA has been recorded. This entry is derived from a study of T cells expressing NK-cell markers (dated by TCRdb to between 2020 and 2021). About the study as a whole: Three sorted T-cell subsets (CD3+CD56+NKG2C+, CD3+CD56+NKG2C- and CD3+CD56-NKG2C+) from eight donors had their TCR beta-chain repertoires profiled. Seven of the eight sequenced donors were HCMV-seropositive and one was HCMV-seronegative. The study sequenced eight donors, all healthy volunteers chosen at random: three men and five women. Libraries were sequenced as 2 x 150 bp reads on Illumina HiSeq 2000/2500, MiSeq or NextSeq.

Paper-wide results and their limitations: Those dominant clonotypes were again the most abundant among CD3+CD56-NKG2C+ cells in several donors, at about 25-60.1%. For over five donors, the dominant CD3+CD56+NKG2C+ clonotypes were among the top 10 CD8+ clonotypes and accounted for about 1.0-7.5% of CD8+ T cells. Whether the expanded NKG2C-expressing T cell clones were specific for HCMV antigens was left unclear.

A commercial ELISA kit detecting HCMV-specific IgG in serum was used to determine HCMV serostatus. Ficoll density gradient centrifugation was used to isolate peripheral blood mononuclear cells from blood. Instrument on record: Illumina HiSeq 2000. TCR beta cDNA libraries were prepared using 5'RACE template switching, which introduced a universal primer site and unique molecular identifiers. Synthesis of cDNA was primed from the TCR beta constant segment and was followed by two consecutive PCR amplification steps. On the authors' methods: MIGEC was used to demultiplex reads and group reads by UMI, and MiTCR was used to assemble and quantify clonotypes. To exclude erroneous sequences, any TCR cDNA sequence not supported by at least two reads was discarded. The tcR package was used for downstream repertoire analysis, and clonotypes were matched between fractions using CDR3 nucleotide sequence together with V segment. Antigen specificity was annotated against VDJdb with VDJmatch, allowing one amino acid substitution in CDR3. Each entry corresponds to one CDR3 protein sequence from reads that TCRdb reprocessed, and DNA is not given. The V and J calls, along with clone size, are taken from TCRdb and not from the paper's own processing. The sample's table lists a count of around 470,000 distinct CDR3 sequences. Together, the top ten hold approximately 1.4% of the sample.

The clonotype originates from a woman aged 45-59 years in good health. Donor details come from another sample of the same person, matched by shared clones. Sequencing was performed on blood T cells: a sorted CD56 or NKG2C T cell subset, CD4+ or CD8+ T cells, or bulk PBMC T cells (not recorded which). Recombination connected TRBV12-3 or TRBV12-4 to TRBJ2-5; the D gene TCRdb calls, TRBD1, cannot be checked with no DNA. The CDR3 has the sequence CASRQSGTGGVETQYF.